This TCR beta chain was sequenced in a study of T cell changes during pregnancy in multiple sclerosis. Libraries were prepared by immunoSEQ multiplex PCR; TCRdb keeps only in-frame clonotypes and omits some of them. Altogether 55,000 to 70,000 clones are present, just over 90% being singletons, with the ten largest covering 0.36%. Losses at the gene ends were 4 bases for V and 5 bases for J; bases not matched to a gene: 5. The CDR3 spans 13 residues. Per germline, CDR1 SGHTA and CDR2 FQGNSA. The gene calls are TRBV7-2 and TRBJ2-7, with TRBD2 matching 7 bases. Sequencing was performed on CD4+ T cells from peripheral blood mononuclear cells, taken before pregnancy. The sequence derives from a female donor with multiple sclerosis, enrolled in a pregnancy study. CDR3 DNA sequence: TGTGCCAGCAGCTGGACTAGAGCTGACGAGCAGTACTTC. Residues: CASSWTRADEQYF. Filled out from reference TRBV7-2 and TRBJ2-7, the complete variable domain reads GAGVSQSPSNKVTEKGKDVELRCDPISGHTALYWYRQSLGQGLEFLIYFQGNSAPDKSGLPSDRFSAERTGGSVSTLTIQRTQQEDSAVYLCASSWTRADEQYFGPGTRLTVT.